This is a list of T cell receptor beta chains from one sample in a study of identical twins. TCRdb independently ran MiXCR on the 5' RACE reads; one entry per CDR3 protein. Counted here are about 470,000 distinct CDR3 sequences, approximately 25% occurring once; the ten biggest clones make up about 2.7%. These same data were also listed under a study on T cells expressing NK-cell markers.

Sequenced input: CD4+ T cells sorted from blood. These receptor sequences come from a woman in her late teens or twenties in good health. Each CDR3 is given with its conserved first and last residue. The order of the fields is clone size, D gene, J gene, V gene, CDR3 DNA, CDR3 protein. The D gene is left open where the match is weak. Size is omitted from some rows. Given values are once, few, many or a class for expanded clones.

few,-,TRBJ2-1,TRBV12-3/TRBV12-4,TGTGCCAGCAGTACCACGGGTGCACATGAGCAGTTCTTC,CASSTTGAHEQFF
once,-,TRBJ2-2,TRBV6-6,TGTGCCAGCAGTACCCCAGACGGGGAGCTGTTTTTT,CASSTPDGELFF
few,TRBD1,TRBJ2-1,TRBV5-1,TGCGCCAGCAGTCCTCGGACAGGGGGCATAGATGAGCAGTTCTTC,CASSPRTGGIDEQFF
-,-,TRBJ2-5,TRBV5-1,TGCGCCAGCTCCGAATCTACAGACTTTGGAACCCAGTACTTC,CASSESTDFGTQYF
-,TRBD1,TRBJ2-5,TRBV7-3,TGTGCCAGCAGCTTATCGGGACAGAAAGAGACCCAGTACTTC,CASSLSGQKETQYF
-,TRBD2,TRBJ2-5,TRBV6-2/TRBV6-3,TGTGCCAGCAGTTACGCCCTCAGCGGGAGAGAACTCCAAGAGACCCAGTACTTC,CASSYALSGRELQETQYF
few,TRBD1,TRBJ1-5,TRBV27,TGTGCCAGCAGTTTCGTCAGGGGGGTAAGGCAGCCCCAGCATTTT,CASSFVRGVRQPQHF
-,-,TRBJ1-2,TRBV18,TGTGCCAGCTCACCACAACTGACAGACTATGGCTACACCTTC,CASSPQLTDYGYTF
-,-,TRBJ1-4,TRBV7-2,TGTGCCAGCAGCCCGAACACTGGGTTCAATGAAAAACTGTTTTTT,CASSPNTGFNEKLFF
-,-,TRBJ2-1,TRBV5-6,TGTGCCAGCAGCTTGGGTCCGGTCTCGGCAGACGTTGAGCAGTTCTTC,CASSLGPVSADVEQFF
many,TRBD1,TRBJ1-2,TRBV6-1,TGTGCCAGCCTAAAGCCCGGGACAGAGGACTATGGCTACACCTTC,CASLKPGTEDYGYTF
-,TRBD2,TRBJ2-1,TRBV6-2/TRBV6-3,TGTGCCAGCAGTTCCCTGACTAGCGGAGGGCCCGCCTACAATGAGCAGTTCTTC,CASSSLTSGGPAYNEQFF
-,-,TRBJ1-1,TRBV6-1,TGTGCCAGCAGTACCCTCCAGCAGCTAGGCGCTGAAGCTTTCTTT,CASSTLQQLGAEAFF
-,-,TRBJ1-6,TRBV12-3/TRBV12-4,TGTGCCAGCAGTTTCACAGCCTTCAGTCCCCTCCACTTT,CASSFTAFSPLHF
few,-,TRBJ1-4,TRBV5-1,TGCGCCAGCAGCATCGATCCAACTAATGAAAAACTGTTTTTT,CASSIDPTNEKLFF
-,-,TRBJ2-1,TRBV6-6,TGTGCCAGCAGTTACTCGAAGGGCAATGAGCAGTTCTTC,CASSYSKGNEQFF
-,-,TRBJ1-1,TRBV7-2,TGTGCCACCCTAAGGGTCACGGCGAACACTGAAGCTTTCTTT,CATLRVTANTEAFF
few,-,TRBJ2-2,TRBV12-3/TRBV12-4,TGTGCCAGCAGTTTGAGTAGCTGGGCCGCCGGGGAGCTGTTTTTT,CASSLSSWAAGELFF
few,-,TRBJ2-3,TRBV7-6,TGTGCCAGCAGCCTTACCCAGGGTCAGGGTGGAGATACGCAGTATTTT,CASSLTQGQGGDTQYF
-,-,TRBJ2-7,TRBV5-5,TGTGCCAGCAGCTTGGCCGGGGACCCTGCCTACGAGCAGTACTTC,CASSLAGDPAYEQYF
-,-,TRBJ2-2,TRBV10-1,TGCGCCAGCAGTGAGAAAAGGGCCGGCACCGGGGAGCTGTTTTTT,CASSEKRAGTGELFF
-,TRBD1,TRBJ2-2,TRBV9,TGTGCCAGCAGCCCTCACGGGGACAGTCGGAACACCGGGGAGCTGTTTTTT,CASSPHGDSRNTGELFF
-,TRBD2,TRBJ2-3,TRBV6-2/TRBV6-3,TGTGCCAGTATGAGCGGGAGAAGCACAGATACGCAGTATTTT,CASMSGRSTDTQYF
-,-,TRBJ1-4,TRBV15,TGTGCCACCAGCAGAGGGGTCGACCCGTGGAAACTGTTTTTT,CATSRGVDPWKLFF
-,TRBD2,TRBJ2-3,TRBV27,TGTGCCAGCAGTTTATTCCCCAGCGGGGGCACAGATACGCAGTATTTT,CASSLFPSGGTDTQYF
-,-,TRBJ1-2,TRBV6-6,TGTGCCAGCAGTTATTCCTGGGGCTACACCTTC,CASSYSWGYTF
few,-,TRBJ1-5,TRBV6-1,TGTGCCAGCAGTGAAGCGGGGAATCAGCCCCAGCATTTT,CASSEAGNQPQHF
few,TRBD2,TRBJ2-1,TRBV7-9,TGTGCCAGCAGCTCCCGGGGTAGCGGGAGAAATGAGCAGTTCTTC,CASSSRGSGRNEQFF
-,-,TRBJ1-5,TRBV6-5,TGTGCCAGCAGTTACTCGATAGGGGCAGGTTCCAATCAGCCCCAGCATTTT,CASSYSIGAGSNQPQHF
-,-,TRBJ2-1,TRBV24-1,TGTGCCACCAGTGACAATCCGTCGGGAACGAGGTACAATGAGCAGTTCTTC,CATSDNPSGTRYNEQFF
-,TRBD2,TRBJ2-7,TRBV6-5,TGTGCCAGCAGTTACTCGGCGGGAGGGAACTACGAGCAGTACTTC,CASSYSAGGNYEQYF
few,TRBD2,TRBJ2-2,TRBV12-3/TRBV12-4,TGTGCCAGCATGAGACTAGCGGGAGCCGGGGAGCTGTTTTTT,CASMRLAGAGELFF
-,-,TRBJ1-4,TRBV20-1,TGCAGTGCAAAAACTTCGGGTGAAAAACTGTTTTTT,CSAKTSGEKLFF
-,-,TRBJ2-1,TRBV7-3,TGTGCCAGCAGCCCCCAGGGTCCGCTTAACAATGAGCAGTTCTTC,CASSPQGPLNNEQFF
few,-,TRBJ2-1,TRBV3-1,TGTGCCAGCAGCGACCCGGGACTGAATGAGCAGTTCTTC,CASSDPGLNEQFF
-,TRBD2,TRBJ2-1,TRBV5-1,TGCGCCAGCAGCTTTTGGGAGGGTCTTGGAAATGAGCAGTTCTTC,CASSFWEGLGNEQFF
-,TRBD1,TRBJ1-1,TRBV5-1,TGCGCCAGCAGGGAACCGGGACAGCGGAACACTGAAGCTTTCTTT,CASREPGQRNTEAFF
-,-,TRBJ2-1,TRBV20-1,TGCAGTGCTGAGGGTGACGCTGACTACTACAATGAGCAGTTCTTC,CSAEGDADYYNEQFF
-,TRBD2,TRBJ2-7,TRBV20-1,TGCAGTGCTCCTCGACCGGGAGGCGAGCAGTACTTC,CSAPRPGGEQYF
many,-,TRBJ2-3,TRBV12-3/TRBV12-4,TGTGCCAGCAGATCAGGGGGAGGTACGCAGTATTTT,CASRSGGGTQYF
few,TRBD1,TRBJ1-1,TRBV27,TGTGCCAGCAGCGAACAGGGACAGGGGGCAGCGGGGGAAGCTTTCTTT,CASSEQGQGAAGEAFF
once,-,TRBJ1-1,TRBV6-1,TGTGCCACCCGGACAGAGATGAACACTGAAGCTTTCTTT,CATRTEMNTEAFF
-,-,TRBJ1-4,TRBV18,TGTGCCAGCTCACAGCATGAAAAACTGTTTTTT,CASSQHEKLFF
-,-,TRBJ2-7,TRBV5-5,TGTGCCAGCAGCACCTGGACCGTGTCGGGCGAGCAGTACTTC,CASSTWTVSGEQYF
-,-,TRBJ1-1,TRBV20-1,TGCAGTGCTTCTCGCGACAGCCCCGAAGCTTTCTTT,CSASRDSPEAFF
many,-,TRBJ2-3,TRBV12-3/TRBV12-4,TGTGCCAGCAGTTTAGGCTATACGCAGTATTTT,CASSLGYTQYF
-,TRBD2,TRBJ2-7,TRBV5-4,TGTGCCAGCAGCTCTCCGGGACTAGCGGGACAAGAGCAGTACTTC,CASSSPGLAGQEQYF
-,-,TRBJ2-7,TRBV11-2,TGTGCCAGCAGAACAGACAGATACCAACGCTACGAGCAGTACTTC,CASRTDRYQRYEQYF
-,-,TRBJ2-1,TRBV10-3,TGTGCCATCAAAGGACAGAGAAACAATGAGCAGTTCTTC,CAIKGQRNNEQFF
many,-,TRBJ2-2,TRBV6-1,TGTGCCAGCAGTGACAGGGGGGACACCGGGGAGCTGTTTTTT,CASSDRGDTGELFF
few,-,TRBJ1-4,TRBV11-2,TGTGCCAGCAGCTCACTGGGATCAGGGGCGGGGGATGAAAAACTGTTTTTT,CASSSLGSGAGDEKLFF